The source of this T cell receptor (beta chain) is a study of vaccination and CD4 T cells after COVID-19. For the study at large: A CEFX pool, an HIV-1 Nef pool, or else no peptide went into the control cultures.

This clonotype has a handful of counts. Its specificity is unknown. The sample's treatment: roughly ten-day PBMC culture with coronavirus spike peptide pools or control peptides (ViraFEST assay). An Oncomine TCR Beta short-read assay was used to sequence the DNA from cultured CD4+ T cells. Each CDR3 protein is one row after TCRdb ran MiXCR on the PCR reads. The repertoire consists of under 11,000 distinct CDR3 sequences, with around 41% occurring once and the leading ten covering around 29%. The V end was cut by 7 bases, the J end by 1 base, with 13 bases between. The CDR3 has 14 residues. Germline assignment: CDR1 SGHNT and CDR2 YENEEA.

This sequence was found in a human donor who had recovered from COVID-19. The chain recombines TRBV11-3 with TRBJ1-1; tentatively, D is TRBD1 (5 bases). Input material: CD4+ T cells from blood, cultured in vitro. CDR3 protein: CASTSGGTNTEAFF. CDR3 DNA: TGTGCCAGCACCTCCGGGGGGACGAACACTGAAGCTTTCTTT.